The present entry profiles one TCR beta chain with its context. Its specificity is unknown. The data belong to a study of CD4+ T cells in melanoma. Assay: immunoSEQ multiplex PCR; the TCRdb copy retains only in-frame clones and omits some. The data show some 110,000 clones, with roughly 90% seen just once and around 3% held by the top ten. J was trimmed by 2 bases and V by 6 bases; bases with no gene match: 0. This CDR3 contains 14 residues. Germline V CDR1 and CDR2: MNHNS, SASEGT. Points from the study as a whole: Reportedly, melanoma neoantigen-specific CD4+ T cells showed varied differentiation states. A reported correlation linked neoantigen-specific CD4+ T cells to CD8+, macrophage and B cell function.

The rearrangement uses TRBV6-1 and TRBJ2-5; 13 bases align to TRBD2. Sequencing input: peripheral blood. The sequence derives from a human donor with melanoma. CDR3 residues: CASRGLAGQETQYF. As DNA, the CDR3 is TGTGCCAGCAGGGGACTAGCGGGGCAAGAGACCCAGTACTTC.